Following are 19 T cell receptor beta chains from one sample sequenced in a study of OX40 agonist ivuxolimab in advanced cancers. Repertoires were generated with immunoSEQ multiplex PCR, while TCRdb's copy carries only in-frame clones and drops some. The table records more than 70,000 clones, roughly 88% of them present only once. The starting material was CD4+ or CD8+ T cells sorted from blood, obtained in a trial of the OX40 agonist ivuxolimab. These TCRs come from an adult with an advanced solid tumor such as melanoma, head and neck, liver or kidney cancer.

The table lists this clone with a few counts. The chain couples TRBV7-2 to TRBJ1-2; no firm D call. Trimming shortened V by 5 bases and J by 8 bases, and 15 bases separated the two germline ends. Germline values: CDR1 SGHTA, CDR2 FQGNSA. The length of the CDR3 is 13 residues. CDR3 in amino acids: CASSPRPPAGYTF. In DNA form, the CDR3 reads TGTGCCAGCAGCCCGCGACCCCCTGCCGGCTACACCTTC.

The gene calls are TRBV7-9 and TRBJ2-5, with unresolved D. The CDR3 is 14 residues long. Deletions cut 1 base from V and 5 bases from J, with 11 bases between. CDR1 and CDR2 (germline): SEHNR, FQNEAQ (reference sequence). CDR3 in amino acids: CASSLEAGRETQYF. Here the CDR3 DNA reads TGTGCCAGCAGCTTAGAGGCCGGGCGGGAGACCCAGTACTTC. Together with reference TRBV7-9 and TRBJ2-5, the CDR3 gives the full variable domain: DTGVSQNPRHKITKRGQNVTFRCDPISEHNRLYWYRQTLGQGPEFLTYFQNEAQLEKSRLLSDRFSAERPKGSFSTLEIQRTEQGDSAMYLCASSLEAGRETQYFGPGTRLLVL.

The rearrangement joins TRBV19 to TRBJ1-1; no firm D call. The CDR3 has 16 residues. Germline CDR1 reads LNHDA; CDR2 reads SQIVND (reference sequence). V dropped 3 bases and J dropped 1 base, with 15 bases sitting between them. CDR3 residues: CASSIGGNVGNTEAFF. The CDR3 DNA follows: TGTGCCAGTAGTATTGGCGGCAACGTCGGGAACACTGAAGCTTTCTTT.

The chain is built from TRBV19 and TRBJ2-5; the match to TRBD2 covers 13 bases. CDR3 length: 16 amino acids. Germline trimming cut 9 bases from V and 4 bases from J; bases unmatched to any gene: 11. The V gene's germline CDR1 is LNHDA and CDR2 SQIVND (reference sequence). For the CDR3, the DNA is TGTGCCAGCAGGACTAGCGGGAGAGTTTTGGGAGAGACCCAGTACTTC. Residues: CASRTSGRVLGETQYF.

The J gene is TRBJ2-7, the V gene TRBV18; D perhaps matches TRBD1 (5 bases). There are 14 residues in the CDR3. CDR1 is KGHSH and CDR2 is LQKENI in the germline V gene. The V end was cut by 2 bases, the J end by 1 base, with 9 bases between. CDR3 nucleotide sequence: TGTGCCAGCTCACCAACGACAGTTTCCTACGAGCAGTACTTC. Encoded protein: CASSPTTVSYEQYF.

The V and J genes are TRBV11-3 and TRBJ2-4, with 8 nucleotides matching TRBD2. The V segment lost 5 bases and the J segment 3 bases; nucleotides outside the gene matches: 9. From germline, CDR1 is SGHNT and CDR2 YENEEA. The CDR3 loop spans 16 amino acids. In DNA form, the CDR3 reads TGTGCCAGCAGCCCGGGCGGGGGGTCCGTCAAAAACATTCAGTACTTC. Protein product: CASSPGGGSVKNIQYF.

This clone showed up just a few times. J is TRBJ1-3 and V is TRBV4-3; TRBD1 might be the D (6 bases). CDR3 length equals 16 residues. Deletions cut 2 bases from V and 0 bases from J, with 11 bases between. Germline V gene lookup returns CDR1 LGHNA and CDR2 YSLEER. This chain's CDR3 is CASSQTGYNSGNTIYF. The CDR3 DNA is TGCGCCAGCAGCCAAACAGGGTACAACTCTGGAAACACCATATATTTT.

The chain combines TRBV6-1 with TRBJ2-1, with 10 bases identical to TRBD2. The germline V gene has CDR1 MNHNS and CDR2 SASEGT. The V and J ends lost 3 bases and 9 bases, in that order; junction bases with no gene match: 8. CDR3 size: 15 residues. In DNA, the CDR3 is TGTGCCAGCAGTGAGCACGCTCTAGCGGGAGTTGAGCAGTTCTTC. Encoded protein: CASSEHALAGVEQFF.

The genes are TRBV4-3 and TRBJ1-2; D is perhaps TRBD1 (5 bases). The germline V gene has CDR1 LGHNA and CDR2 YSLEER. The CDR3 contains 15 residues. Trimming removed 0 bases from V and 4 bases from J, with 12 bases in between. CDR3 bases: TGCGCCAGCAGCCAAGAGAGACGGACAAGCTATGGCTACACCTTC. Protein product: CASSQERRTSYGYTF.

The rearrangement uses TRBV9 and TRBJ1-4, with 9 bases lining up with TRBD1. V was pared by 4 bases and J by 8 bases, with 6 bases of the junction left unmatched. CDR1 and CDR2 (germline): SGDLS, YYNGEE. This CDR3 has 14 residues. The CDR3 nucleotides read TGTGCCAGCAGCCACCGGGACAGGGACGAAAAACTGTTTTTT. Translating it yields CASSHRDRDEKLFF.

The chain is built from TRBV29-1 and TRBJ2-1, with D unresolved. The CDR3 covers 11 residues. Trimming took 8 bases from V and 10 from J, leaving 15 bases between them. Germline V CDR1 and CDR2: SQVTM, ANQGSEA. The CDR3 loop reads CSTLLLQEQFF. CDR3 nucleotide sequence: TGCAGCACGCTACTACTCCAAGAGCAGTTCTTC.

The chain combines TRBV7-2 with TRBJ2-2; weak D call: TRBD2 (6 bases). Germline-derived CDR1 and CDR2 are SGHTA and FQGNSA. The CDR3 spans 16 residues. Trimming pared 5 bases from V and 1 base from J, leaving 14 bases between. The CDR3 DNA is TGTGCCAGCAGCACTACCGGGACTTTGAACACCGGGGAGCTGTTTTTT. Protein product: CASSTTGTLNTGELFF. Full variable domain (missing parts from reference TRBV7-2 and TRBJ2-2): GAGVSQSPSNKVTEKGKDVELRCDPISGHTALYWYRQSLGQGLEFLIYFQGNSAPDKSGLPSDRFSAERTGGSVSTLTIQRTQQEDSAVYLCASSTTGTLNTGELFFGEGSRLTVL.

The CDR3 DNA reads as TGTGCCAGTAGTATAGGTGGGGGCGTTAGCAATCAGCCCCAGCATTTT. This codes for CASSIGGGVSNQPQHF. The chain carries TRBV19 and TRBJ1-5; D may be TRBD1 (6 bases). Per the germline V gene, CDR1 is LNHDA and CDR2 is SQIVND (reference sequence). V lost 1 base to trimming and J lost 0 bases, with 10 bases between them. The CDR3 extends over 16 amino acids.

The rearrangement links TRBV7-8 to TRBJ1-1; 11 bases are shared with TRBD1. There are 16 residues in the CDR3. The V segment lost 3 bases and the J segment 3 bases; nucleotides outside the gene matches: 6. Germline CDR1 and CDR2: SGHVS and FQNEAQ. As DNA, the CDR3 is TGTGCCAGCAGCTTGGTTGGACAGGGGGCTGACACTGAAGCTTTCTTT. This translates into CASSLVGQGADTEAFF.

V gene TRBV6-6 combines with J gene TRBJ2-7; D may be TRBD1 (5 bases). Germline CDR1 MNHNY, CDR2 SVGAGI (reference sequence). The CDR3 is 14 amino acids. Trimming removed 4 bases from V and 3 bases from J, with 13 bases in between. CDR3 protein: CASSSQRTLYEQYF. The CDR3 DNA follows: TGTGCCAGCAGTTCCCAGAGGACACTCTACGAGCAGTACTTC.

The chain employs TRBV28 and TRBJ2-3; 7 bases line up with TRBD1. CDR1 is MDHEN and CDR2 is SYDVKM in the germline V gene. J was trimmed by 0 bases and V by 5 bases; bases with no gene match: 8. This CDR3 has 16 residues. The CDR3 reads CASSMTNRGSTDTQYF. The CDR3 DNA follows: TGTGCCAGCAGTATGACGAACAGGGGCAGCACAGATACGCAGTATTTT.

The genes are TRBV5-1 and TRBJ2-2, with 7 bases aligning to TRBD1. CDR1 is SGHRS and CDR2 is YFSETQ in the germline V gene. The J segment lost 6 bases and the V segment lost 7 bases, leaving 15 bases of the junction unmatched. CDR3 length: 16 amino acids. The chain's CDR3 is CASAGPKDRIAGELFF. The DNA for the CDR3 is TGCGCCAGCGCAGGCCCCAAGGACAGGATCGCCGGGGAGCTGTTTTTT.

The J gene is TRBJ2-1, the V gene TRBV9; no firm D call. The CDR3 covers 12 residues. Trimming removed 5 bases from V and 3 bases from J, with 6 bases in between. The V gene's germline CDR1 is SGDLS and CDR2 YYNGEE. The CDR3 bases are TGTGCCAGCAGTGATCTCTACAATGAGCAGTTCTTC. It codes for CASSDLYNEQFF.

The V gene is TRBV28, the J gene TRBJ1-1, with 8 bases aligning to TRBD1. Germline CDR1 MDHEN, CDR2 SYDVKM. Trimming removed 6 bases from V and 6 bases from J; junction bases left unmatched: 6. CDR3 length equals 13 residues. The CDR3 spells CASRRTGLPEAFF. The CDR3 region has the DNA TGTGCCAGCAGAAGGACAGGGTTGCCTGAAGCTTTCTTT.